Sequencing of this T cell receptor beta chain was carried out in a study of neoadjuvant anti-PD-1 for oral cavity cancer. Two replicates per tumor sample, mostly from around 4.8 ug of genomic DNA. The repertoire was sequenced with immunoSEQ multiplex PCR; TCRdb's copy has only in-frame clones and lacks some. The table records 20,000 to 25,000 clones, under 45% of them present only once. The V end was cut by 3 bases, the J end by 2 bases, with 10 bases between. The CDR3 has 14 amino acids. Germline loops: CDR1 LNHDA, CDR2 SQIVND (reference sequence). Time point indicated: after neoadjuvant nivolumab, at surgical resection. These newly diagnosed stage II-IVA oral cavity squamous cell carcinoma patients had no prior systemic or radiation treatment.

This sequence originates from a person aged 35-80 years with oral cavity squamous cell carcinoma. The gene calls are TRBV19 and TRBJ1-2, with D unclear. Source: tumor tissue, taken after nivolumab (anti-PD-1) treatment. The CDR3 region has the DNA TGTGCCAGTAGTATGTCCGGAGGGAACTATGGCTACACCTTC. This encodes CASSMSGGNYGYTF.